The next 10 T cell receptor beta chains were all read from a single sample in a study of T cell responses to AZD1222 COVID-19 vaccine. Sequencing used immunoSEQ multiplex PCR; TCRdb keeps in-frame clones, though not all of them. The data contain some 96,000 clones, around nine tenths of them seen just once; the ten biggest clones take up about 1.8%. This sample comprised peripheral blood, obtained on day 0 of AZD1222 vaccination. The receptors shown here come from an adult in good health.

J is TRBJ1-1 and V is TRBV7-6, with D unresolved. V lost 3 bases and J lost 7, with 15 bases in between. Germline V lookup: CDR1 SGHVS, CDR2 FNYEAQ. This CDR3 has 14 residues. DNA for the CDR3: TGTGCCAGCAGCTTGAGGACCGGCGGTGGTGAAGCTTTCTTT. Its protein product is CASSLRTGGGEAFF.

The DNA of the CDR3 is TGTGCCAGCACCAACAGGGTGTACGAGCAGTACTTC. Its protein product is CASTNRVYEQYF. The gene calls are TRBV11-2 and TRBJ2-7; perhaps TRBD1 as D (6 bases). Per germline, CDR1 SGHAT and CDR2 FQNNGV. The ends were cut back, 7 bases at V and 4 bases at J, with 11 bases in the middle. CDR3 length: 12 amino acids.

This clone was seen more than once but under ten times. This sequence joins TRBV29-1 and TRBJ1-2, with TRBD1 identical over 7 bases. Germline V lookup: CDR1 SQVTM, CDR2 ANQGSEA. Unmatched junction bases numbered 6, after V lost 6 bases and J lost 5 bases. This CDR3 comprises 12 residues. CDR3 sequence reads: CSVATGVYGYTF. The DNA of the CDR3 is TGCAGCGTGGCCACAGGGGTTTATGGCTACACCTTC.

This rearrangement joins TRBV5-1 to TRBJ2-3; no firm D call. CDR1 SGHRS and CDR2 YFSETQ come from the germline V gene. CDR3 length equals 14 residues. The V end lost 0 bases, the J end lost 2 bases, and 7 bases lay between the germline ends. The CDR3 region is CASSLGQATDTQYF. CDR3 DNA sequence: TGCGCCAGCAGCTTGGGCCAGGCCACAGATACGCAGTATTTT.

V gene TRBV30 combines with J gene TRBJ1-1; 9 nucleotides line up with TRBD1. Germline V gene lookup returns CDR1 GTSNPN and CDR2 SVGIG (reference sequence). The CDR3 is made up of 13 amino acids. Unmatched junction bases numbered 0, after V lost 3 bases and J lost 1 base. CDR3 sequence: CAWRGQGNTEAFF. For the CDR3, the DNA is TGTGCCTGGAGGGGACAGGGGAACACTGAAGCTTTCTTT. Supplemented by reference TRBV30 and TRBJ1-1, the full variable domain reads SQTIHQWPATLVQPVGSPLSLECTVEGTSNPNLYWYRQAAGRGLQLLFYSVGIGQISSEVPQNLSASRPQDRQFILSSKKLLLSDSGFYLCAWRGQGNTEAFFGQGTRLTVV.

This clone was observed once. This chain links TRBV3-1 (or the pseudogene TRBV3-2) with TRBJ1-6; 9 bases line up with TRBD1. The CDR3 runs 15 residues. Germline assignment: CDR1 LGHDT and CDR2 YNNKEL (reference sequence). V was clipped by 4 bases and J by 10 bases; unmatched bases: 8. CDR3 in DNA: TGTGCCAGCAGCCGCCGTGGGACAGGGACATCACCCCTCCACTTT. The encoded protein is CASSRRGTGTSPLHF.

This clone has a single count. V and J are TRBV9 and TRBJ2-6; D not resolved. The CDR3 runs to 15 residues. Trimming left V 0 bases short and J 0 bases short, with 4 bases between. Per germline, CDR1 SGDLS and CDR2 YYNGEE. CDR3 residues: CASSVDYSGANVLTF. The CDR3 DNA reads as TGTGCCAGCAGCGTAGACTACTCTGGGGCCAACGTCCTGACTTTC.

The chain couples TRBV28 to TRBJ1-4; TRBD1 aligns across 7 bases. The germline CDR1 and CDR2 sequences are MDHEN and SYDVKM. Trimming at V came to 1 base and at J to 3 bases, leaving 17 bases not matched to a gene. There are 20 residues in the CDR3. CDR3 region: CASSLLWVRGRREANEKLFF. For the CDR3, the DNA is TGTGCCAGCAGTTTATTATGGGTGAGGGGGCGACGGGAGGCTAATGAAAAACTGTTTTTT.

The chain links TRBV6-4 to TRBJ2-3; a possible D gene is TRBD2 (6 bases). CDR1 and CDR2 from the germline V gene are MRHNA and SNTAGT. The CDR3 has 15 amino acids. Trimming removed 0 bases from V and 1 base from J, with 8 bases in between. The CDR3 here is CASSDSGGGTDTQYF. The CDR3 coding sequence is TGTGCCAGCAGTGACTCGGGGGGTGGCACAGATACGCAGTATTTT.

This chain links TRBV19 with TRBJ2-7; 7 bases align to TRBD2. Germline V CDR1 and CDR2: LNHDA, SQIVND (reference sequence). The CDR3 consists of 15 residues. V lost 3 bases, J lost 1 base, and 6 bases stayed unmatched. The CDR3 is CASSISRDYSYEQYF. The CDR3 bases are TGTGCCAGTAGTATTAGCCGGGACTATTCCTACGAGCAGTACTTC.